The rows below give T cell receptor beta chains drawn from one sample of a study of blood T cells in healthy people across ages. TCRdb reprocessed the 5' RACE reads with MiXCR, giving one entry per CDR3 protein. The table records over a million distinct CDR3 sequences, around 45% of them present only once. The specimen sequenced was blood. The receptors originated from an older woman in good health. CDR3s include the opening cysteine and the closing phenylalanine or tryptophan. A D gene is named only where the DNA matches it firmly. Rows may omit the clone size; those that give it use once, few, many or a size class.

CDR3nt: TGTGCCATCGGGGGCGTCCAGGACGACAGGGGCTACGAGCAGTACTTC
CDR3aa: CAIGGVQDDRGYEQYF
d_gene: TRBD1
v_gene: TRBV27
j_gene: TRBJ2-7
abundance: .

CDR3nt: TGTGCCAGCAGCGCTGGGACGGGATTGTCCTACGAGCAGTACTTC
CDR3aa: CASSAGTGLSYEQYF
d_gene: .
v_gene: TRBV7-9
j_gene: TRBJ2-7
abundance: .

CDR3nt: TGTGCCAGCACCGACAGGGCGGAGCAGTACTTC
CDR3aa: CASTDRAEQYF
d_gene: TRBD1
v_gene: TRBV6-2/TRBV6-3
j_gene: TRBJ2-5
abundance: .

CDR3nt: TGTGCCAGCTCACCACAGGTGGAGGGGGCCAACGTCCTGACTTTC
CDR3aa: CASSPQVEGANVLTF
d_gene: .
v_gene: TRBV18
j_gene: TRBJ2-6
abundance: .

CDR3nt: TGTGCCAGCAGACCCAGGACAGGTTCGAATTTGGCCAACGTCCTGACTTTC
CDR3aa: CASRPRTGSNLANVLTF
d_gene: TRBD1
v_gene: TRBV11-2
j_gene: TRBJ2-6
abundance: .

CDR3nt: TGTGCCAGCAGCGCCACGGAATTTTACGAGCAGTACTTC
CDR3aa: CASSATEFYEQYF
d_gene: .
v_gene: TRBV7-9
j_gene: TRBJ2-7
abundance: .

CDR3nt: TGTGCCAGCAGTGAGAGGAGCGGGACCCACAATGAGCAGTTCTTC
CDR3aa: CASSERSGTHNEQFF
d_gene: TRBD2
v_gene: TRBV2
j_gene: TRBJ2-1
abundance: once

CDR3nt: TGCAGTGCTAGTGACAACTGGGAGCAGTTCTTC
CDR3aa: CSASDNWEQFF
d_gene: .
v_gene: TRBV20-1
j_gene: TRBJ2-1
abundance: .

CDR3nt: TGTGCCAGCAGTTTATGGGCGGGACTAGCGGGAGGGGGCTCCTACAATGAGCAGTTCTTC
CDR3aa: CASSLWAGLAGGGSYNEQFF
d_gene: TRBD2
v_gene: TRBV27
j_gene: TRBJ2-1
abundance: few

CDR3nt: TGCAGTGCTAGAGATAGGCAAGGGGTATGGACCTACGAGCAGTACTTC
CDR3aa: CSARDRQGVWTYEQYF
d_gene: .
v_gene: TRBV20-1
j_gene: TRBJ2-7
abundance: few

CDR3nt: TGTGCCAGCAGCTTAGTACACGTTGGGGCAGGGGCTTCACCCCTCCACTTT
CDR3aa: CASSLVHVGAGASPLHF
d_gene: .
v_gene: TRBV7-2
j_gene: TRBJ1-6
abundance: .

CDR3nt: TGTGCCAGCAGTGCCATAGGACGGATTAACTATGGCTACACCTTC
CDR3aa: CASSAIGRINYGYTF
d_gene: .
v_gene: TRBV12-3/TRBV12-4
j_gene: TRBJ1-2
abundance: once

CDR3nt: TGTGCCAGCAGCCAAGGGACTAGTCGAATCTACAATGAGCAGTTCTTC
CDR3aa: CASSQGTSRIYNEQFF
d_gene: TRBD2
v_gene: TRBV14
j_gene: TRBJ2-1
abundance: many

CDR3nt: TGTGCCAGCTGCCGACTACCGTGCACAGATACGCAGTATTTT
CDR3aa: CASCRLPCTDTQYF
d_gene: .
v_gene: TRBV28
j_gene: TRBJ2-3
abundance: .

CDR3nt: TGTGCCAGCATTAGTCCTGGGGGTTACGAGCAGTACTTC
CDR3aa: CASISPGGYEQYF
d_gene: .
v_gene: TRBV2
j_gene: TRBJ2-7
abundance: once

CDR3nt: TGTGCCACCAGCAGAGGATTGGGGGGGCAGGGCATTCAGTACTTC
CDR3aa: CATSRGLGGQGIQYF
d_gene: .
v_gene: TRBV15
j_gene: TRBJ2-4
abundance: once

CDR3nt: TGTGCCACGAGCGGGAGTCATGCAGATACGCAGTATTTT
CDR3aa: CATSGSHADTQYF
d_gene: TRBD2
v_gene: TRBV25-1
j_gene: TRBJ2-3
abundance: few

CDR3nt: TGTGCCAGCACCTTCCTAGCGGGAGGATCCTACAATGAGCAGTTCTTC
CDR3aa: CASTFLAGGSYNEQFF
d_gene: TRBD2
v_gene: TRBV7-2
j_gene: TRBJ2-1
abundance: .

CDR3nt: TGTGCCAGCAGCCCGAACACTGAAGCTTTCTTT
CDR3aa: CASSPNTEAFF
d_gene: .
v_gene: TRBV12-3/TRBV12-4
j_gene: TRBJ1-1
abundance: many

CDR3nt: TGCAGTGCTAGAGAGAACAGGGGTCTTTACGAGCAGTACTTC
CDR3aa: CSARENRGLYEQYF
d_gene: TRBD1
v_gene: TRBV20-1
j_gene: TRBJ2-7
abundance: .

CDR3nt: TGTGCCAGTTCTCGGGAGGGCCAAGAGACCCGGTACTTC
CDR3aa: CASSREGQETRYF
d_gene: TRBD2
v_gene: TRBV2
j_gene: TRBJ2-5
abundance: .

CDR3nt: TGCGCCAGCAGCTTAGCGCCTGACCTTCCCAATGAGCAGTTCTTC
CDR3aa: CASSLAPDLPNEQFF
d_gene: .
v_gene: TRBV5-1
j_gene: TRBJ2-1
abundance: few

CDR3nt: TGTGCCAGCAGCCAAGCGGCAGGGATTTATTCACCCCTCCACTTT
CDR3aa: CASSQAAGIYSPLHF
d_gene: .
v_gene: TRBV3-1
j_gene: TRBJ1-6
abundance: .

CDR3nt: TGTGCCAGCAGTGAAGTAATGGGTTACGAGCAGTACTTC
CDR3aa: CASSEVMGYEQYF
d_gene: .
v_gene: TRBV6-1
j_gene: TRBJ2-7
abundance: .

CDR3nt: TGTGCCATCGGTACTAGCGGGAGTGAAAGCAATGAGCAGTTCTTC
CDR3aa: CAIGTSGSESNEQFF
d_gene: TRBD2
v_gene: TRBV10-3
j_gene: TRBJ2-1
abundance: few

CDR3nt: TGTGCCAGCAGCTATCTTGGGACAGGGGGGAATCAGCCCCAGCATTTT
CDR3aa: CASSYLGTGGNQPQHF
d_gene: TRBD1
v_gene: TRBV28
j_gene: TRBJ1-5
abundance: .

CDR3nt: TGTGCCACCAGGACAGGGGGCTTAGGCTACACCTTC
CDR3aa: CATRTGGLGYTF
d_gene: TRBD1
v_gene: TRBV27
j_gene: TRBJ1-2
abundance: few

CDR3nt: TGTGCCAGCAGCCAACTCGGACAGCACTATGGCTACACCTTC
CDR3aa: CASSQLGQHYGYTF
d_gene: .
v_gene: TRBV3-1
j_gene: TRBJ1-2
abundance: .

CDR3nt: TGTGCCAGCAGTCAAACCGACAGTCAGCCCCAGCATTTT
CDR3aa: CASSQTDSQPQHF
d_gene: .
v_gene: TRBV27
j_gene: TRBJ1-5
abundance: .

CDR3nt: TGTGCCAGCACCTTTAGCGGGAGAGAGCCCTACGAGCAGTACTTC
CDR3aa: CASTFSGREPYEQYF
d_gene: TRBD2
v_gene: TRBV2
j_gene: TRBJ2-7
abundance: .

CDR3nt: TGCAGTGCTAGAGAACCTTGGAGCGAGCACAATGAGCAGTTCTTC
CDR3aa: CSAREPWSEHNEQFF
d_gene: .
v_gene: TRBV20-1
j_gene: TRBJ2-1
abundance: many

CDR3nt: TGCAGTACTATTTCCGACCCCCCCGGGGAGCAGTTCTTC
CDR3aa: CSTISDPPGEQFF
d_gene: .
v_gene: TRBV20-1
j_gene: TRBJ2-1
abundance: once

CDR3nt: TGTGCCACCAGCAAAGAAGGGGCTAGCTCCGGTGAGCAGTTCTTC
CDR3aa: CATSKEGASSGEQFF
d_gene: .
v_gene: TRBV15
j_gene: TRBJ2-1
abundance: many

CDR3nt: TGTGCCAGCAGCTTAGTGGCGGGAGGTGATGAGCAGTTCTTC
CDR3aa: CASSLVAGGDEQFF
d_gene: TRBD2
v_gene: TRBV13
j_gene: TRBJ2-1
abundance: .

CDR3nt: TGCGCCAGCAGCATAGATATTAACTATGGCTACACCTTC
CDR3aa: CASSIDINYGYTF
d_gene: .
v_gene: TRBV5-1
j_gene: TRBJ1-2
abundance: .

CDR3nt: TGTGCCAGCAGCTTAGCGGGCAGGGGCCACAATGAGCAGTTCTTC
CDR3aa: CASSLAGRGHNEQFF
d_gene: .
v_gene: TRBV6-2/TRBV6-3
j_gene: TRBJ2-1
abundance: .

CDR3nt: TGTGCCAGCAGGCTGGGTTGGGATCAGCCCCAGCATTTT
CDR3aa: CASRLGWDQPQHF
d_gene: .
v_gene: TRBV6-5
j_gene: TRBJ1-5
abundance: .

CDR3nt: TGTGCCAGCAGTGACTACCCGGCCTACGAGCAGTACTTC
CDR3aa: CASSDYPAYEQYF
d_gene: .
v_gene: TRBV2
j_gene: TRBJ2-7
abundance: .

CDR3nt: TGTGCCAGCAGCTTAGCCTCGGCGGCTAGCGGCTACAATGAGCAGTTCTTC
CDR3aa: CASSLASAASGYNEQFF
d_gene: TRBD2
v_gene: TRBV7-8
j_gene: TRBJ2-1
abundance: few

CDR3nt: TGCAGCGTTGTGAGAGGGACAGGGAGCTCCTACGAGCAGTACTTC
CDR3aa: CSVVRGTGSSYEQYF
d_gene: TRBD1
v_gene: TRBV29-1
j_gene: TRBJ2-7
abundance: many

CDR3nt: TGTGCCAGCAGCTTAGCTTCGGGCACAGATACGCAGTATTTT
CDR3aa: CASSLASGTDTQYF
d_gene: .
v_gene: TRBV5-1
j_gene: TRBJ2-3
abundance: .

CDR3nt: TGCGCCAGCAGCCATGCGGAGACCCAGTACTTC
CDR3aa: CASSHAETQYF
d_gene: .
v_gene: TRBV10-2
j_gene: TRBJ2-5
abundance: few

CDR3nt: TGTGCCAGCAGTCCGAGGAGGACAGATGCGCAGTATTTT
CDR3aa: CASSPRRTDAQYF
d_gene: .
v_gene: TRBV6-5
j_gene: TRBJ2-3
abundance: .

CDR3nt: TGTGCCAGCAGCCAAGCAGGGATCTGGGGTCGAAATTCACCCCTCCACTTT
CDR3aa: CASSQAGIWGRNSPLHF
d_gene: .
v_gene: TRBV3-1
j_gene: TRBJ1-6
abundance: .

CDR3nt: TGTGCCAGCAGCCAAGCCGGGGGTGACACTGAAGCTTTCTTT
CDR3aa: CASSQAGGDTEAFF
d_gene: .
v_gene: TRBV3-1
j_gene: TRBJ1-1
abundance: .